Listed below are T cell receptor beta chains from one sample, sequenced in a study of graft-versus-host responses after intestinal transplantation. Clones were sequenced by immunoSEQ multiplex PCR, and TCRdb holds only the in-frame ones, with some missing. The repertoire holds around 20,000 clones, with roughly 89% as singletons. The specimen comprised PBMCs, sampled about 69 days after intestinal transplantation. These receptors were obtained from a human patient who received an intestinal transplant, so some T cells may come from the graft donor. The CDR3 runs from the conserved cysteine through the conserved F or W. Clone size is shown for a subset of rows, as once, few, many or a class of expanded clone.

CDR3aa	v_gene	abundance	j_gene
CATSRAGTGGSYEQYF	TRBV15	NA	TRBJ2-7
CASSVGQSTDTQYF	TRBV9	NA	TRBJ2-3
CASSTVPGLAGGPWYNEQFF	TRBV7-6	once	TRBJ2-1
CASSLSGLHGYTF	TRBV27	NA	TRBJ1-2
CASSQDPWEGGLGETQYF	TRBV4-1	NA	TRBJ2-5
CASGLVIDGRASTDTQYF	TRBV12-5	NA	TRBJ2-3
CASSVVRSGGGYTF	TRBV9	NA	TRBJ1-2
CASSPFGQGVLNQPQHF	TRBV18	NA	TRBJ1-5
CASSAGTAYGYTF	TRBV9	NA	TRBJ1-2
CASSARQGSSYNEQFF	TRBV9	NA	TRBJ2-1